The rows below give T cell receptor beta chains drawn from one sample of a study of blood T cell repertoires in COVID-19. Measured with immunoSEQ multiplex PCR; TCRdb has only the in-frame clones, and not every one. There are about 57,000 clones in the sample; less than 80% occur only once, and about 31% lies in the top ten. Input material: peripheral blood. The receptors come from a human donor in a cohort sampled during active COVID-19. Both conserved end residues are part of each CDR3. D genes are given only for firm matches. A clone size is listed for some rows: how often the clone was seen (once, few, many), or a class if it is expanded.

.	TRBV2	TRBJ2-3	.	11	TGTGCCACCGCAGGGGTAGATACGCAGTATTTT	CATAGVDTQYF
few	TRBV15	TRBJ2-3	.	15	TGTGCCACCAGCAGAGATACAGCGGAGACAGATACGCAGTATTTT	CATSRDTAETDTQYF
once	TRBV11-3	TRBJ2-7	.	14	TGTGCCAGCAGCTTAGTAGGCGGGATCTACGAGCAGTACTTC	CASSLVGGIYEQYF
.	TRBV29-1	TRBJ2-1	.	14	TGCAGCGCAGAAACAGGAAACCCCAGGCGGGATAAGTTCTTC	CSAETGNPRRDKFF
.	TRBV5-1	TRBJ2-3	TRBD2	15	TGCGCCAGCAGCTTGGAAGGACTAGCGGGTGGAACGCAGTATTTT	CASSLEGLAGGTQYF
few	TRBV4-1	TRBJ2-2	TRBD2	17	TGCGCCAGCAGCCAAGTGGGACTAGCGCGGAACACCGGGGAGCTGTTTTTT	CASSQVGLARNTGELFF
.	TRBV11-1	TRBJ2-2	TRBD1	15	TGTGCCAGCAGCTTAGCGACAGGGTTCGCCGGGGAGCTGTTTTTT	CASSLATGFAGELFF
.	TRBV12-3/TRBV12-4	TRBJ2-7	.	11	TGTGCCAGCAGTTTAGCACGGGAGCAGTACTTC	CASSLAREQYF
.	TRBV5-1	TRBJ1-1	.	13	TGCGCCAGCAGCTTGACCGGGGACACTGAAGCTTTCTTT	CASSLTGDTEAFF
.	TRBV27	TRBJ1-1	.	17	TGTGCCAGCAGTATTCCTCCCATCCAGGGCAAATACACTGAAGCTTTCTTT	CASSIPPIQGKYTEAFF
few	TRBV2	TRBJ1-2	TRBD1	14	TGTGCCAGCAGTAGCAGGGGGGTTTTGCATGGCTACACCTTC	CASSSRGVLHGYTF
.	TRBV5-1	TRBJ2-7	.	14	TGCGCCAGCAGCTTGGCCAGGGCGGTTGACGAGCAGTACTTC	CASSLARAVDEQYF
.	TRBV5-4	TRBJ2-1	TRBD1	15	TGTGCCAGCAGCTCTGGACAGGGGTCCTACAATGAGCAGTTCTTC	CASSSGQGSYNEQFF
.	TRBV19	TRBJ2-7	.	13	TGTGCCAGTAGTATGCAAGGGAGCTACGAGCAGTACTTC	CASSMQGSYEQYF
once	TRBV2	TRBJ1-1	.	14	TGTGCCAGCACCGAGGTCGGGGGAGGCACTGAAGCTTTCTTT	CASTEVGGGTEAFF
.	TRBV11-3	TRBJ2-5	TRBD2	14	TGTGCCAGCAGCTTATATAGCGGGGAAGAGACCCAGTACTTC	CASSLYSGEETQYF
few	TRBV7-3	TRBJ2-1	TRBD2	12	TGTGCCAGCAGCAAGACTAGCACTGAGCAGTTCTTC	CASSKTSTEQFF
.	TRBV30	TRBJ1-4	.	14	TGTGCCTGGAGTTCACCAAACAGGGTCGTAAAACTGTTTTTT	CAWSSPNRVVKLFF
.	TRBV5-8	TRBJ1-2	.	13	TGTGCCAGCAGCACAGTCCCCCACTATGGCTACACCTTC	CASSTVPHYGYTF
.	TRBV10-3	TRBJ2-7	TRBD2	17	TGTGCCATCAGTGAGGAGGGCCCGACTAGCGGGAGACACGAGCAGTACTTC	CAISEEGPTSGRHEQYF
.	TRBV3-1/TRBV3-2	TRBJ2-1	TRBD2	16	TGTGCCAGCAGCCAAGGGGTTAGCGGGAGGGTGAAAGAGCAGTTCTTC	CASSQGVSGRVKEQFF
.	TRBV25-1	TRBJ2-2	.	16	TGTGCCAGCAGTGAAACCCGGATCGACAGCACCGGGGAGCTGTTTTTT	CASSETRIDSTGELFF
.	TRBV7-2	TRBJ2-3	.	13	TGTGCCAGCAGCTCACTAGTTAAAGACGCGCAGTATTTT	CASSSLVKDAQYF
.	TRBV7-2	TRBJ2-5	TRBD1	15	TGTGCCAGCAGCTTTGGACAGGCTAGCCAAGAGACCCAGTACTTC	CASSFGQASQETQYF
.	TRBV12-3/TRBV12-4	TRBJ1-1	.	13	TGTGCCAGCAGTTTGGGGGGAAGCACTGAAGCTTTCTTT	CASSLGGSTEAFF
.	TRBV2	TRBJ2-4	TRBD1	18	TGTGCCAGCAGTGGGGTACGGGACAGGGGTCTTCCCAAAAACATTCAGTACTTC	CASSGVRDRGLPKNIQYF
few	TRBV7-3	TRBJ1-1	TRBD1	14	TGTGCCAGCAGCCTCCAGGGGGCGAACACTGAAGCTTTCTTT	CASSLQGANTEAFF
.	TRBV19	TRBJ2-3	TRBD1	16	TGTGCCAGTAGTATAGGAGGGACAGGTATAGGAGATACGCAGTATTTT	CASSIGGTGIGDTQYF
.	TRBV5-8	TRBJ1-3	.	15	TGTGCCAGCAGCTCCGACACTTACTCTGGAAACACCATATATTTT	CASSSDTYSGNTIYF
.	TRBV6-5	TRBJ1-6	.	12	TGTGCCAGCAGTTTGGAGGAGTTCCCCCTCCACTTT	CASSLEEFPLHF
.	TRBV7-9	TRBJ2-5	.	15	TGTGCCAGCAGCGTTACCTGGCGGGGTCAAGAGACCCAGTACTTC	CASSVTWRGQETQYF
.	TRBV9	TRBJ2-1	TRBD2	16	TGTGCCAGCAGCGTAGGTCCCCTAGCGGGAGACGATGAGCAGTTCTTC	CASSVGPLAGDDEQFF
.	TRBV19	TRBJ2-2	TRBD1	16	TGTGCCAGTAGGTTCCCAGGGACAGGGGAAACCGGGGAGCTGTTTTTT	CASRFPGTGETGELFF
.	TRBV5-1	TRBJ2-1	.	13	TGCGCCAGCAGCTTGGGACTGTACAATGAGCAGTTCTTC	CASSLGLYNEQFF
.	TRBV7-2	TRBJ2-7	.	13	TGTGCCAGCAGCTTGACTAGTCTCTACGAGCAGTACTTC	CASSLTSLYEQYF
few	TRBV21-1	TRBJ2-7	.	16	TGTGCCAGCAGCAAAGTGGGAGTAGCGGGCAGCTACGAGCAGTACTTC	CASSKVGVAGSYEQYF
once	TRBV7-3	TRBJ2-1	.	14	TGTGCCAGCAGCCCCGGTACAGAATACAATGAGCAGTTCTTC	CASSPGTEYNEQFF
.	TRBV5-4	TRBJ2-1	TRBD1	15	TGTGCCAGCAGCTCCCGGGACAGGGGGAACAATGAGCAGTTCTTC	CASSSRDRGNNEQFF
once	TRBV30	TRBJ2-3	TRBD2	20	TGTGCCTGGAGTGTACGTGTGGGAGCTAGCGGGAGGTTGAGCACAGATACGCAGTATTTT	CAWSVRVGASGRLSTDTQYF
.	TRBV7-2	TRBJ1-5	.	13	TGTGCCAGCAGCTTAGGGGCCCATCAGCCCCAGCATTTT	CASSLGAHQPQHF
.	TRBV5-8	TRBJ1-6	TRBD1	17	TGTGCCAGCAGCTCCGGACAGGGGGATCTCAATAATTCACCCCTCCACTTT	CASSSGQGDLNNSPLHF
many	TRBV5-4	TRBJ2-2	.	16	TGTGCCAGCAGCGAGCTCTCGGTGGGGGGCACCGGGGAGCTGTTTTTT	CASSELSVGGTGELFF
.	TRBV9	TRBJ2-7	TRBD2	15	TGTGCCAGCAGCCCCGAACTAGCGGAGACCTACGAGCAGTACTTC	CASSPELAETYEQYF
.	TRBV6-5	TRBJ2-1	TRBD1	14	TGTGCCAGCAGGGACAGGGGGGGCTGGAATGAGCAGTTCTTC	CASRDRGGWNEQFF
.	TRBV27	TRBJ2-7	TRBD2	19	TGTGCCAGCAGTTCCCCCGGGACTAGCGGGAGGGGGGTATCCTACGAGCAGTACTTC	CASSSPGTSGRGVSYEQYF
.	TRBV7-2	TRBJ2-3	TRBD2	17	TGTGCCAGCAGCTTAGCTGGTCTAGCGGGAGTGGCAGATACGCAGTATTTT	CASSLAGLAGVADTQYF
.	TRBV28	TRBJ2-1	TRBD2	15	TGTGCCAGCACCGGACTAGCGGGACCCTACAATGAGCAGTTCTTC	CASTGLAGPYNEQFF
.	TRBV29-1	TRBJ1-5	.	13	TGCAGCGCCCTAATAGGAGAAGGTCAGCCCCAGCATTTT	CSALIGEGQPQHF
.	TRBV7-3	TRBJ1-2	TRBD1	17	TGTGCCAGCAGCTTAGGGACACCGGGACAGGATCGTGTGGGCTACACCTTC	CASSLGTPGQDRVGYTF
.	TRBV7-2	TRBJ2-1	TRBD2	15	TGTGCCAGCAGCGTTAGCGGGGGCTCCTACAATGAGCAGTTCTTC	CASSVSGGSYNEQFF
.	TRBV4-2	TRBJ2-1	.	15	TGTGCCAGCAGCCGTGAGGGGAGGACCTACAATGAGCAGTTCTTC	CASSREGRTYNEQFF
few	TRBV7-2	TRBJ1-3	.	13	TGTGCCAGCAGCTTAGACCAGGGGTACACCATATATTTT	CASSLDQGYTIYF
.	TRBV11-1	TRBJ2-7	TRBD1	15	TGTGCCAGCAGCTCTGCCCGGGACAGGAGGTACGAGCAGTACTTC	CASSSARDRRYEQYF